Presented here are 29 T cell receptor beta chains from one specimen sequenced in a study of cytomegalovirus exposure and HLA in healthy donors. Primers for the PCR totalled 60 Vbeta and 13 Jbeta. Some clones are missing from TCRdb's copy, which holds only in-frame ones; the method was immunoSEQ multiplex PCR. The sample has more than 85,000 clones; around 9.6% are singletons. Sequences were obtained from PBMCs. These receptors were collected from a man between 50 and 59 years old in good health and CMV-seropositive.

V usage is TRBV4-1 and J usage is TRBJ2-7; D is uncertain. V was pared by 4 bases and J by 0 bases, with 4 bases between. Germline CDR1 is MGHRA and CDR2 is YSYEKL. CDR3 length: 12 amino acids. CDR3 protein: CASSPNSYEQYF. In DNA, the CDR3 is TGCGCCAGCAGCCCAAACTCCTACGAGCAGTACTTC.

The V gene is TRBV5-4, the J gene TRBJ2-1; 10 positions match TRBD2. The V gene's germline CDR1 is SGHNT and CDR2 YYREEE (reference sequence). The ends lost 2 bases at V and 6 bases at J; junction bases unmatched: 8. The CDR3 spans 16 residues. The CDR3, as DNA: TGTGCCAGCAGCTTTCTAGCGGGAGTATCTGGCAATGAGCAGTTCTTC. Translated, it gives CASSFLAGVSGNEQFF.

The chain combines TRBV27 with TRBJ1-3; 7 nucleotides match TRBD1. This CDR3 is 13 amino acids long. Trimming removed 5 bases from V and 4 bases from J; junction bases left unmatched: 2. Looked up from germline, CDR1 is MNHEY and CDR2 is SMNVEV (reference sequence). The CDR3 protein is CASSRTGGNTIYF. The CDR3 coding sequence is TGTGCCAGCAGTCGGACAGGCGGAAACACCATATATTTT.

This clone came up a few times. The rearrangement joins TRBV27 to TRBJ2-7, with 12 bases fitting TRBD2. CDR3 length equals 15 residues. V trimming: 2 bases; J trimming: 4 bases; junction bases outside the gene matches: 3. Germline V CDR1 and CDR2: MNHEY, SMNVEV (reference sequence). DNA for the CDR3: TGTGCCAGCAGTTTAGGGGGACTAGCGGGTTACGAGCAGTACTTC. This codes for CASSLGGLAGYEQYF.

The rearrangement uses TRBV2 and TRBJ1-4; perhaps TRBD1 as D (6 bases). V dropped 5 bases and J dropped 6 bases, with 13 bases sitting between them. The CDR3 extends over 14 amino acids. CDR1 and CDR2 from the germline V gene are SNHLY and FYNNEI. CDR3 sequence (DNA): TGTGCCAGCAGTAGCGCCGGACAGTATGAAAAACTGTTTTTT. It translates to CASSSAGQYEKLFF.

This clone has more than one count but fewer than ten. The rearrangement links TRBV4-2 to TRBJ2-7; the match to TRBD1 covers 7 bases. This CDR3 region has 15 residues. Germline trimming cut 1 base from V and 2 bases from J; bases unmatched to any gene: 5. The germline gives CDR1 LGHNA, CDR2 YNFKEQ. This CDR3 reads CASSQGTGAPYEQYF. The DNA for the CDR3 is TGTGCCAGCAGCCAAGGGACAGGAGCGCCCTACGAGCAGTACTTC.

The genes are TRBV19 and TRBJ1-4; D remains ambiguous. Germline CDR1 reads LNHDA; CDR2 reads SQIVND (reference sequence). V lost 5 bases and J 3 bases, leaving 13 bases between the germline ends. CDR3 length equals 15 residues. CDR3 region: CASSANIRANEKLFF. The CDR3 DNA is TGTGCCAGTAGTGCAAATATTCGGGCTAATGAAAAACTGTTTTTT.

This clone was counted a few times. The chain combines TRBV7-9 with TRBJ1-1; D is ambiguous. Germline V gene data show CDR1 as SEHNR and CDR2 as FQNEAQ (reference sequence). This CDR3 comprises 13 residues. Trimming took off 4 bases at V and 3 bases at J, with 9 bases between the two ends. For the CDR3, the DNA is TGTGCCAGCAGCTGGGGAGGTGACACTGAAGCTTTCTTT. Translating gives CASSWGGDTEAFF. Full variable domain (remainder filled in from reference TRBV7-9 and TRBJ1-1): DTGVSQNPRHKITKRGQNVTFRCDPISEHNRLYWYRQTLGQGPEFLTYFQNEAQLEKSRLLSDRFSAERPKGSFSTLEIQRTEQGDSAMYLCASSWGGDTEAFFGQGTRLTVV.

Written as DNA, the CDR3 is TGTGCCAGTAGGACGGGATCAGGCGGCTACACCTTC. Amino acids: CASRTGSGGYTF. The chain joins TRBV19 to TRBJ1-2; no clear D gene. Germline V gene lookup returns CDR1 LNHDA and CDR2 SQIVND (reference sequence). Trimming shortened V by 6 bases and J by 8 bases, and 13 bases separated the two germline ends. CDR3 length equals 12 residues. Variable domain in full (rest from reference TRBV19 and TRBJ1-2): DGGITQSPKYLFRKEGQNVTLSCEQNLNHDAMYWYRQDPGQGLRLIYYSQIVNDFQKGDIAEGYSVSREKKESFPLTVTSAQKNPTAFYLCASRTGSGGYTFGSGTRLTVV.

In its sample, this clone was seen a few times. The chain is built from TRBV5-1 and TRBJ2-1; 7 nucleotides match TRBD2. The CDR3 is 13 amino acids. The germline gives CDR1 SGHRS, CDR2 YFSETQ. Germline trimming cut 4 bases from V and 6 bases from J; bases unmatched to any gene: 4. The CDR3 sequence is CASSKGLTNEQFF. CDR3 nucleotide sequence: TGCGCCAGCAGCAAGGGACTAACCAATGAGCAGTTCTTC.

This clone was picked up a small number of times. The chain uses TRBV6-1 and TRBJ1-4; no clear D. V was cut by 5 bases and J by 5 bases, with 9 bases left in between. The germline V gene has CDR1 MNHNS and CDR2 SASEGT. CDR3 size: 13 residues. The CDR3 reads CASSMRRNEKLFF. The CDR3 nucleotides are TGTGCCAGCAGTATGAGGAGAAATGAAAAACTGTTTTTT.

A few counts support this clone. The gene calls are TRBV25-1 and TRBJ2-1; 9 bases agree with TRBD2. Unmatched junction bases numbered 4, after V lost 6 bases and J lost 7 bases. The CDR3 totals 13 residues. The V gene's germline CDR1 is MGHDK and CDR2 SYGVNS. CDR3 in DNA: TGTGCCAGCAGACTAGCGGGTGGTAATGAGCAGTTCTTC. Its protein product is CASRLAGGNEQFF.

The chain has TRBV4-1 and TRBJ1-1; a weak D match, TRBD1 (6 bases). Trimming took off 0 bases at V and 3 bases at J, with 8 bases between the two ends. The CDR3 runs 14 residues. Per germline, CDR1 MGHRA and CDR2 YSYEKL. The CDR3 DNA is TGCGCCAGCAGCCAAGAACAGGGCCACACTGAAGCTTTCTTT. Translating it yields CASSQEQGHTEAFF.

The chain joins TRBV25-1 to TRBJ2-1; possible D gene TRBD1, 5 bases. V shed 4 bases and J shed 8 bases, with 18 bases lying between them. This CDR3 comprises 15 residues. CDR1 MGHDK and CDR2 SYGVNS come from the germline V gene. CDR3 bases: TGTGCCAGCAGTGGCTCGAGAAGGGGATTAGATGAGCAGTTCTTC. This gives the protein CASSGSRRGLDEQFF.

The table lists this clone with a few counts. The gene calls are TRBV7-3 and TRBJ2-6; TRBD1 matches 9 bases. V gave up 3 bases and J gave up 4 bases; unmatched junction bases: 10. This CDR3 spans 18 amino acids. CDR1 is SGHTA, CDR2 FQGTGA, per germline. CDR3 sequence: CASSFGPDRGAGANVLTF. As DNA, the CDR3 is TGTGCCAGCAGCTTTGGACCCGACAGGGGGGCGGGGGCCAACGTCCTGACTTTC.

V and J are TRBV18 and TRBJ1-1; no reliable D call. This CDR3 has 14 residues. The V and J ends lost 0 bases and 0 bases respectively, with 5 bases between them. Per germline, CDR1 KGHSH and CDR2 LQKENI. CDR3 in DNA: TGTGCCAGCTCACCACCCCAGTTGAACACTGAAGCTTTCTTT. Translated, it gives CASSPPQLNTEAFF.

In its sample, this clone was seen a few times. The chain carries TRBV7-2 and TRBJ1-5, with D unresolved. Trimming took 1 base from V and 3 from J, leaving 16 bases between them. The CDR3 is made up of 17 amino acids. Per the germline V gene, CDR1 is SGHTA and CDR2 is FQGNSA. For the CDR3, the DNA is TGTGCCAGCAGCTTAGATAATAGTGGTACAGTCAATCAGCCCCAGCATTTT. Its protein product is CASSLDNSGTVNQPQHF.

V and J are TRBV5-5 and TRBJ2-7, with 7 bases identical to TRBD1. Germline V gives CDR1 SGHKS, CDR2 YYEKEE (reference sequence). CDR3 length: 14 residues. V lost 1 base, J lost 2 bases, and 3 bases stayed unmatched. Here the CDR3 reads CASSLRQGAYEQYF. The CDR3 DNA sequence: TGTGCCAGCAGCTTGCGGCAGGGGGCCTACGAGCAGTACTTC.

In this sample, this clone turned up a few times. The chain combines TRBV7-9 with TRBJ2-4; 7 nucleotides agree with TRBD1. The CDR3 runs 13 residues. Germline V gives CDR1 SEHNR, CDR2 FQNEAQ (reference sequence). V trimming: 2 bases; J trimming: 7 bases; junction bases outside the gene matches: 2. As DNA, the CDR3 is TGTGCCAGCAGCTTACCCAGGGGGAACATTCAGTACTTC. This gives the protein CASSLPRGNIQYF.

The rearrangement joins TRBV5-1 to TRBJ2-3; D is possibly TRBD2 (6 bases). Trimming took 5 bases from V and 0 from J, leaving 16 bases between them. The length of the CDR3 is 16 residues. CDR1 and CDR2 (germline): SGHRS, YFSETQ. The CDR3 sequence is CASRTGTGWSTDTQYF. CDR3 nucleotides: TGCGCCAGCAGGACCGGGACTGGTTGGAGCACAGATACGCAGTATTTT.

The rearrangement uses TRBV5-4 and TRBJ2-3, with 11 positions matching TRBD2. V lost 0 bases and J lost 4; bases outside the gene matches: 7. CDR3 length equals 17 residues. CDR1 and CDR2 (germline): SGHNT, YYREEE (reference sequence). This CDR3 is CASSLGSSGRRADTQYF. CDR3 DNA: TGTGCCAGCAGCTTGGGATCTAGCGGGAGGAGGGCAGATACGCAGTATTTT.

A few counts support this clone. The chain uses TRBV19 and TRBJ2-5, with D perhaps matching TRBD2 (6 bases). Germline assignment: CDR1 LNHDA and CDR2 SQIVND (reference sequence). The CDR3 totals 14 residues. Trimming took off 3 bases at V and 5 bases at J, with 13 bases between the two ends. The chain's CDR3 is CASSIVGGGETQYF. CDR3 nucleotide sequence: TGTGCCAGTAGTATCGTGGGAGGCGGTGAGACCCAGTACTTC.

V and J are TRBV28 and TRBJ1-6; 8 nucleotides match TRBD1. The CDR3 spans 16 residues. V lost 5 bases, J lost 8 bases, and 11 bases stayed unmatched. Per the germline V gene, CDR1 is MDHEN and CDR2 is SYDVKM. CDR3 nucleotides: TGTGCCAGCAGTCCCGAAAGGGGGACAGGTTATTCACCCCTCCACTTT. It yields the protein CASSPERGTGYSPLHF.

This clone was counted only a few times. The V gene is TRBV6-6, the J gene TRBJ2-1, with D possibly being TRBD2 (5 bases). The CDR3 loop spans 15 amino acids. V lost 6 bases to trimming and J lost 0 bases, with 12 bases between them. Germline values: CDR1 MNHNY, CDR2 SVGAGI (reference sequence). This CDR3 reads CASRTGGGSYNEQFF. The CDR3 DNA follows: TGTGCCAGCAGAACCGGAGGAGGCTCCTACAATGAGCAGTTCTTC.

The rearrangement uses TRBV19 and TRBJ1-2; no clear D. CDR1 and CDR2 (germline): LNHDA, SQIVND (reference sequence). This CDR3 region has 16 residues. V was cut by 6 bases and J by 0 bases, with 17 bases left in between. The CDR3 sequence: CASSPRSRGANYGYTF. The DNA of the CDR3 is TGTGCCAGTAGCCCCAGGTCACGGGGAGCTAACTATGGCTACACCTTC.

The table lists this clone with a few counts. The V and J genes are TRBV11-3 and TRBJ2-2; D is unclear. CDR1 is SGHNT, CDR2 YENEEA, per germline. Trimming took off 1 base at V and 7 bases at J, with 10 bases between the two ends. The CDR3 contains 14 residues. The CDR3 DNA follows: TGTGCCAGCAGCTTAGGGTTAGCCGGCGGGGAGCTGTTTTTT. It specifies CASSLGLAGGELFF.

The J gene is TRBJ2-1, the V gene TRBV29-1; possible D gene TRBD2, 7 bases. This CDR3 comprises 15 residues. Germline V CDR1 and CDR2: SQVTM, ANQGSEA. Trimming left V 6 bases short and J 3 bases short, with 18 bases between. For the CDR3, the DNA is TGCAGCGTGGTCAGGGGAGGGGATTTCTACAATGAGCAGTTCTTC. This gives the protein CSVVRGGDFYNEQFF.

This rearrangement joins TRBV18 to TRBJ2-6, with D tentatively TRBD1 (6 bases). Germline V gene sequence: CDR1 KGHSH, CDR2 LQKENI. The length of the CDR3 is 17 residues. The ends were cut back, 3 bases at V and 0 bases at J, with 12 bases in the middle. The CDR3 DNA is TGTGCCAGCTCACCTCAACAGACAGGCTCTGGGGCCAACGTCCTGACTTTC. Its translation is CASSPQQTGSGANVLTF.

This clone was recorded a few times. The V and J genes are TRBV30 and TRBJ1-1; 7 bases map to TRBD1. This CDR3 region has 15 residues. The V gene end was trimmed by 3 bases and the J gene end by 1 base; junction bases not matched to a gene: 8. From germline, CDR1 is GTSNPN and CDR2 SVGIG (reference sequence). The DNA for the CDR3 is TGTGCCTGGAGGCGGGGACGACAGGGGAACACTGAAGCTTTCTTT. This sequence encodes CAWRRGRQGNTEAFF.